The text below deals with one T cell receptor beta chain. These data are taken from a study of blood T cell repertoires in COVID-19. About the research overall: COVID-19 samples from acute and convalescent phases originated in the United States, Italy and Spain. From T cells, B-cell-depleted T cells, or PBMCs came the material, which was cDNA or gDNA.

Using immunoSEQ multiplex PCR, the repertoire was profiled, and TCRdb retains in-frame clones only, with some absent. The sample contains over 200,000 clones, 85% to 90% of which appear only once. Sequenced input: peripheral blood. The sequence was collected from a woman in her thirties or forties who had recovered from COVID-19.

CDR3 sequence reads: CASSWGLDQPQHF. The CDR3 DNA reads as TGTGCCAGTAGTTGGGGGCTGGATCAGCCCCAGCATTTT. V usage is TRBV19 and J usage is TRBJ1-5; perhaps TRBD1 as D (6 bases). The CDR3 covers 13 residues. The V gene's germline CDR1 is LNHDA and CDR2 SQIVND (reference sequence). The germline V and J ends were trimmed by 5 bases and 5 bases, with 10 bases remaining between them.